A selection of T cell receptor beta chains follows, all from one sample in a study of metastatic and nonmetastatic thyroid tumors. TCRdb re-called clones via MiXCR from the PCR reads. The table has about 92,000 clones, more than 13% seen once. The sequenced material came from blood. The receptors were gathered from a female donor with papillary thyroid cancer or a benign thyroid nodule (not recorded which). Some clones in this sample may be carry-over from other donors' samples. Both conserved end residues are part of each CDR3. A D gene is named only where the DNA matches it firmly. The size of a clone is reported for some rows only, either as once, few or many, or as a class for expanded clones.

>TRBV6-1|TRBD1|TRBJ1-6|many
CASSMRQGMGNSPLHF
TGTGCCAGCAGCATGCGACAGGGAATGGGGAATTCACCCCTCCACTTT
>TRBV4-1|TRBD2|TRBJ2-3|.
CASRSGGAAYTQYF
TGCGCCAGCAGGAGCGGGGGGGCCGCGTATACGCAGTATTTT
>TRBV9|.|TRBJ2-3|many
CASSPQNADTQYF
TGTGCCAGCAGTCCCCAGAATGCAGATACGCAGTATTTT
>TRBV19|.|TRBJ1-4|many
CASSNTGILFF
TGTGCCAGTAGTAATACAGGAATCTTGTTTTTT
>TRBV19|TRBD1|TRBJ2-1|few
CASSIGLGQAYNEQFF
TGTGCCAGTAGTATAGGTCTGGGACAGGCCTACAATGAGCAGTTCTTC
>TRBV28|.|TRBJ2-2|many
CASERRITGELFF
TGTGCCAGCGAAAGGCGAATCACCGGGGAGCTGTTTTTT
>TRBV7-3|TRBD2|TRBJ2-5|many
CASSLKGGLAGSETQYF
TGTGCCAGCAGCTTAAAGGGTGGACTAGCGGGTTCAGAGACCCAGTACTTC
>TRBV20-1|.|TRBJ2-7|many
CSVGRGDYEQYF
TGCAGTGTTGGCAGGGGGGACTACGAGCAGTACTTC
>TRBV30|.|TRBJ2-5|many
CAWRGSQGTQYF
TGTGCCTGGAGGGGATCTCAGGGGACCCAGTACTTC
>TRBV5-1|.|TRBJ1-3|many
CASSLDPGFKSSGNTIYF
TGCGCCAGCAGCTTGGACCCAGGCTTTAAGAGCTCTGGAAACACCATATATTTT
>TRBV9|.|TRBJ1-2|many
CASSQGRSSNYGYTF
TGTGCCAGCAGCCAGGGGCGGTCCTCAAACTATGGCTACACCTTC
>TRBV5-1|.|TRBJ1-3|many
CASSLAGTHGNTIYF
TGCGCCAGCAGCTTGGCAGGGACCCATGGAAACACCATATATTTT
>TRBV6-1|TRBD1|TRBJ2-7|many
CASRATGRPYEQYF
TGTGCCAGCAGAGCGACAGGGCGCCCCTACGAGCAGTACTTC
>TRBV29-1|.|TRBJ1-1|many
CSVVHTEAFF
TGCAGCGTTGTTCACACTGAAGCTTTCTTT
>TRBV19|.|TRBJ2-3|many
CASSIPQSDTQYF
TGTGCCAGTAGTATACCACAGTCAGATACGCAGTATTTT
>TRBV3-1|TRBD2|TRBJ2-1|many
CASSQDLGAGGKQFF
TGTGCCAGCAGCCAAGATCTAGGAGCGGGGGGAAAGCAGTTCTTC
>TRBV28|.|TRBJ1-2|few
CASSLQGGRGHTF
TGTGCCAGCAGTCTTCAAGGGGGTCGTGGCCACACCTTC
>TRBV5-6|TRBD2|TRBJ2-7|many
CASSLGLAASLSYEQYF
TGTGCCAGCAGCTTGGGACTAGCGGCATCACTCTCCTACGAGCAGTACTTC
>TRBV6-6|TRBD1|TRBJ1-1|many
CASSYLGTGDTEAFF
TGTGCCAGCAGTTACTTGGGGACAGGGGACACTGAAGCTTTCTTT
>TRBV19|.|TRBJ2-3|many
CASSRLKASDTQYF
TGTGCCAGTAGTCGGCTAAAGGCCTCAGATACGCAGTATTTT
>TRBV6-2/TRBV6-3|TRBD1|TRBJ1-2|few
CASIHRPGGSGYTF
TGTGCCAGCATCCACCGGCCAGGGGGTTCGGGCTACACCTTC
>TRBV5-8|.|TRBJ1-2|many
CASSADGPGGYGYTF
TGTGCCAGCAGCGCGGACGGTCCCGGGGGCTATGGCTACACCTTC
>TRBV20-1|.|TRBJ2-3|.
CSAISRPLTDTQYF
TGCAGTGCTATTTCTCGTCCCCTCACAGATACGCAGTATTTT
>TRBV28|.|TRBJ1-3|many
CASSLVGRGTSGNTIYF
TGTGCCAGCAGTTTAGTGGGAAGGGGAACCTCTGGAAACACCATATATTTT
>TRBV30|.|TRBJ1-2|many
CAWFEMGPKGSYGYTF
TGTGCCTGGTTCGAAATGGGCCCCAAGGGCTCCTATGGCTACACCTTC
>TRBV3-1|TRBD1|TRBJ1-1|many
CASSLTPGQGAEAFF
TGTGCCAGCAGCTTGACTCCCGGACAGGGGGCTGAAGCTTTCTTT
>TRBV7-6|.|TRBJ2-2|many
CASSLGGAMNTGELFF
TGTGCCAGCAGCTTAGGGGGGGCGATGAACACCGGGGAGCTGTTTTTT
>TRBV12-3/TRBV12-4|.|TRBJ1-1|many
CASSLVGESEAFF
TGTGCCAGCAGTTTAGTGGGGGAGAGTGAAGCTTTCTTT
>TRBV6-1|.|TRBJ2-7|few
CASSESGCSYEQYF
TGTGCCAGCAGTGAATCGGGGTGCTCCTACGAGCAGTACTTC
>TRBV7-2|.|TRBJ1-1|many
CASSPKTSQNTEAFF
TGTGCCAGCAGCCCTAAGACGAGCCAGAACACTGAAGCTTTCTTT
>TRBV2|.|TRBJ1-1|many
CASSERTAEDTEAFF
TGTGCCAGCAGTGAACGGACGGCGGAGGACACTGAAGCTTTCTTT
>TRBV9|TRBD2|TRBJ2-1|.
CASRGHGGGVYEQFF
TGTGCCAGCAGAGGCCATGGCGGGGGGGTTTATGAGCAGTTCTTC
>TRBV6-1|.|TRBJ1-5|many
CASCRSNQPQHF
TGTGCCAGCTGTCGGTCAAATCAGCCCCAGCATTTT
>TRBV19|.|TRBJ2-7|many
CASSFSGEQYF
TGTGCCAGTAGTTTCAGTGGCGAGCAGTACTTC
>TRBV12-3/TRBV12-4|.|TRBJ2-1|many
CASSLVGEQFF
TGTGCCAGCAGTTTGGTGGGAGAACAGTTCTTC
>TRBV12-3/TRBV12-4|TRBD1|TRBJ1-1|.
CASSSHRGFTEAFF
TGTGCCAGCAGTTCTCACAGGGGGTTTACTGAAGCTTTCTTT
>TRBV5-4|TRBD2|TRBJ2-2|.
CASSLPGGLTGELFF
TGTGCCAGCAGCTTGCCGGGGGGGCTTACCGGGGAGCTGTTTTTT
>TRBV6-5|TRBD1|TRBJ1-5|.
CASSYSYRGSQHKHF
TGTGCCAGCAGTTACTCCTACAGGGGGAGTCAGCACAAGCATTTT
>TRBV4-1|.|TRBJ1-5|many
CASSVRPGLPGSGDQPQHF
TGCGCCAGCAGCGTCCGTCCCGGTCTTCCGGGGTCGGGCGATCAGCCCCAGCATTTT
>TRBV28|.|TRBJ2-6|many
CASVGQRGAGANVLTF
TGTGCCAGCGTGGGACAAAGAGGGGCTGGGGCCAACGTCCTGACTTTC
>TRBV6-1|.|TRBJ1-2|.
CASSPSGQLRGYTF
TGTGCCAGCAGTCCTTCAGGCCAACTTCGGGGCTACACCTTC
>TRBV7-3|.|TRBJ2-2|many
CASSYGTLGELFF
TGTGCCAGCAGCTATGGGACACTCGGGGAGCTGTTTTTT
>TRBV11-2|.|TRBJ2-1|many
CASSLVESSYNEQFF
TGTGCCAGCAGCTTAGTCGAAAGCTCCTACAATGAGCAGTTCTTC
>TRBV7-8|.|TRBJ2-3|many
CASSQGGLRGQYF
TGTGCCAGCAGCCAAGGGGGGCTCAGGGGGCAGTATTTT
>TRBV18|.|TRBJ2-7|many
CASSPPFSRSYEQYF
TGTGCCAGCTCACCACCGTTCAGTCGCTCCTACGAGCAGTACTTC
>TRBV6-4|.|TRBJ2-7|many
CATQTLYEQYF
TGTGCCACCCAGACACTCTACGAGCAGTACTTC
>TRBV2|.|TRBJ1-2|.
CASSVRGLYGYTF
TGTGCCAGCAGTGTCCGCGGATTATATGGCTACACCTTC